The clone carrying this T cell receptor beta chain was observed a few times. What it recognizes is unknown. Trimming took off 0 bases at V and 3 bases at J, with 7 bases between the two ends. CDR3 length: 13 amino acids. Germline CDR1 and CDR2: SGHRS and YFSETQ. This specimen comes from a study of T-cell reconstitution after alpha-beta-depleted transplantation in children. For TCRbeta, the library was prepared with unique molecular identifiers. TCRdb passed the PCR reads through MiXCR, listing each CDR3 protein once. Of fewer than 700,000 distinct CDR3 sequences in the sample, roughly 13% are singletons; the top ten hold approximately 2.1%. Study conclusions and caveats: By about two months after transplant, alpha-beta T cells reportedly arose from several hundred graft clones that had expanded. Diversity of TCRbeta at day 60 was high in some patients, arising from surviving recipient T cells and thymic progenitors. Newly generated T cells supplied most T-cell counts and diversity one year post-transplant.

V gene TRBV5-1 combines with J gene TRBJ2-7; no clear D gene. The receptor comes from a male patient between 10 and 17 years old who had a stem cell transplant for acute myeloid leukemia, so the T cells may come from the graft donor. Sequenced material: PBMCs, mostly from graft donor cells, taken 360 days after TCRalphabeta/CD19-depleted stem cell transplant. CDR3 sequence reads: CASSLDSFYEQYF. In DNA, the CDR3 is TGCGCCAGCAGCTTGGACAGTTTCTACGAGCAGTACTTC.